Reported below is one TCR beta chain. Its antigen remains unidentified. No base-level quality is on record; no much larger clone is a single base apart. This entry belongs to a study of PD-1 blockade in mismatch repair-deficient tumors (TCRdb year 2017). About the full investigation: Between late 2013 and late 2016, more than 75 consecutive patients with approximately 12 mismatch repair-deficient cancer types, all previously treated and progressing, were enrolled in the trial. Deep sequencing of TCR CDR3 regions was used to track tumor-associated T cell clones in peripheral blood of patients responding to PD-1 blockade. Overall study results and their limits: Clones residing in the tumor, which were often undetectable in blood before treatment, expanded quickly after pembrolizumab and then contracted, generally before radiologic responses.

Preparation of the library involved the immunoSEQ multiplex PCR assay. TCRdb re-hosts the immuneACCESS table, in-frame sequences only. Its copies lack some clones; in the studies checked, an unresolved V gene accounts for under half of them, and the cause for the rest is not known. Within this sample are 120,000 or so clones, with 70% to 90% of them counted one time only. The ten largest clones represent about 13% of the sample. Spanning cysteine to phenylalanine, the CDR3 consists of 17 amino acids. Only the CDR3 DNA stays, 51 bases, in frame from base 1. V and J are truncated by 0 bases and 2 bases respectively, leaving an intervening sequence of 16 bases. In the germline V gene (reference sequence), CDR1 corresponds to SGHNT and CDR2 to YYREEE. Mismatch repair deficiency was established in every enrolled patient by polymerase chain reaction or immunohistochemistry. Three patients who responded to pembrolizumab therapy underwent TCR sequencing. Pembrolizumab PD-1 blockade was prospectively tested in advanced mismatch repair-deficient cancers, regardless of tissue of origin, in the phase II trial. Peripheral blood T cell samples were serially collected before and at multiple times after PD-1 blockade was started. Blood sampling times were reported as weeks after the first pembrolizumab dose.

The sequence derives from an adult with mismatch repair-deficient cancer. Recombination linked TRBV5-4 to TRBJ2-3; the D gene cannot be named for sure. The sequenced sample was peripheral blood, obtained 44 weeks after starting pembrolizumab. The DNA is TGTGCCAGCAGCTTGGAGGGCAGTCCGAGAGCCACAGATACGCAGTATTTT. This gives the protein CASSLEGSPRATDTQYF.